This is a list of T cell receptor beta chains from one sample in a study of blood T cell repertoires in COVID-19. Measured with immunoSEQ multiplex PCR; TCRdb has only the in-frame clones, and not every one. Seen here are more than 95,000 clones, more than 80% observed once, and the top ten hold around a quarter. Sequenced sample: peripheral blood. Receptors were obtained from a man aged 55 to 70 with acute or convalescent COVID-19. Both conserved end residues are part of each CDR3. The D gene is left open where the match is weak. Not every row has a clone size; where given, it reads once, few, many or a size class.

TRBJ2-2 | . | TRBV24-1 | TRBD1 | CATSDTSGTGYTGELFF | TGTGCCACCAGTGATACCTCCGGGACAGGGTACACCGGGGAGCTGTTTTTT
TRBJ1-4 | . | TRBV11-3 | TRBD1 | CASSPTGPNEKLFF | TGTGCCAGCAGCCCGACAGGGCCGAATGAAAAACTGTTTTTT
TRBJ1-1 | once | TRBV27 | . | CASSFQGLYTEAFF | TGTGCCAGCAGTTTTCAGGGTCTCTACACTGAAGCTTTCTTT
TRBJ1-1 | . | TRBV27 | . | CASSLWGGQTEAFF | TGTGCCAGCAGTTTATGGGGGGGGCAGACTGAAGCTTTCTTT
TRBJ2-2 | . | TRBV4-3 | . | CASSQDRGLGELFF | TGCGCCAGCAGCCAAGATCGTGGGCTGGGGGAGCTGTTTTTT
TRBJ2-5 | . | TRBV3-1/TRBV3-2 | . | CASSQDLSQGETQYF | TGTGCCAGCAGCCAAGATCTAAGTCAGGGGGAGACCCAGTACTTC
TRBJ1-2 | . | TRBV5-1 | . | CASSQRGSTYGYTF | TGCGCCAGCAGCCAAAGGGGGTCAACTTATGGCTACACCTTC
TRBJ1-1 | few | TRBV29-1 | TRBD1 | CSVEGDRVEAFF | TGCAGCGTTGAAGGGGACAGGGTTGAAGCTTTCTTT
TRBJ2-1 | . | TRBV6-5 | TRBD2 | CASSSTSVNEQFF | TGTGCCAGCAGTTCAACTAGCGTCAATGAGCAGTTCTTC
TRBJ2-7 | . | TRBV6-5 | . | CASYRVSHEQYF | TGTGCCAGTTACAGGGTTTCTCACGAGCAGTACTTC
TRBJ2-1 | . | TRBV2 | . | CASSSSSGVQFF | .
TRBJ2-1 | . | TRBV19 | TRBD2 | CASSKLAGVYNEQFF | TGTGCCAGTAGTAAGCTAGCGGGAGTCTACAATGAGCAGTTCTTC
TRBJ1-2 | . | TRBV28 | . | CASRRQSSNYGYTF | TGTGCCAGCAGGCGACAGTCGTCGAACTATGGCTACACCTTC
TRBJ2-7 | . | TRBV12-3/TRBV12-4 | . | CASTPDSSYEQYF | TGTGCCAGCACTCCAGACAGTTCCTACGAGCAGTACTTC
TRBJ1-2 | . | TRBV7-9 | . | CASSLVKAGGGDGYTF | TGTGCCAGCAGCTTAGTAAAGGCCGGAGGTGGGGATGGCTACACCTTC
TRBJ2-5 | . | TRBV7-2 | TRBD2 | CASSFPTSGRETQYF | TGTGCCAGCAGCTTCCCGACTAGCGGCCGGGAAACCCAGTACTTC
TRBJ1-2 | . | TRBV5-6 | TRBD1 | CASSLPGTGSGGNGYTF | TGTGCCAGCAGCCTGCCAGGGACAGGGAGCGGAGGGAATGGCTACACCTTC
TRBJ2-5 | . | TRBV5-4 | . | CASSLASEETQYF | TGTGCCAGCAGCTTGGCTTCGGAAGAGACCCAGTACTTC
TRBJ2-3 | . | TRBV5-1 | TRBD1 | CASSRTGEADTQYF | TGCGCCAGCAGCCGGACAGGGGAGGCAGATACGCAGTATTTT
TRBJ1-5 | . | TRBV27 | . | CASSPRGEDQPQHF | TGTGCCAGCAGTCCTCGGGGGGAGGATCAGCCCCAGCATTTT
TRBJ1-4 | . | TRBV19 | . | CASSNAVNEKLFF | TGTGCCAGTAGTAATGCAGTAAATGAAAAACTGTTTTTT
TRBJ2-2 | . | TRBV28 | . | CASMDTPNTGELFF | TGTGCCAGCATGGACACCCCGAACACCGGGGAGCTGTTTTTT